This T cell receptor (beta chain) stems from a study of early T cells in non-severe SARS-CoV-2 infection. This clonotype was recorded at least ten times. Its antigen is currently unknown. This CDR3 contains 14 residues. Germline V CDR1 and CDR2: SEHNR, FQNEAQ (reference sequence). Trimming cost V 5 bases and J 1 base; bases outside gene matches: 5. Regarding the study as a whole: In VDJdb matching, anti-spike CD8 responses were favored while private and CD4 specificities went missing.

Unique molecular identifiers (one per individual cDNA molecule) were attached. TCRdb used MiXCR to reprocess the 5' RACE reads, holding one entry per CDR3 protein. The data contain about 63,000 distinct CDR3 sequences, about an eighth of them seen just once; the ten biggest clones take up around 5.1%. Sequencing was done on a sample of whole blood. This receptor was identified in an adult who was a healthcare worker with PCR-confirmed SARS-CoV-2 infection or an uninfected control (not recorded which). The chain combines TRBV7-9 with TRBJ2-7; 7 bases agree with TRBD1. The CDR3 DNA reads as TGTGCCAGCAGCCCCCGGGACAGTTCCTACGAGCAGTACTTC. It specifies CASSPRDSSYEQYF.